This TCR beta chain is drawn from a study of STAT5B mutations in CD4+ large granular lymphocyte leukemia. The ends were cut back, 5 bases at V and 7 bases at J, with 15 bases in the middle. There are 14 residues in the CDR3. In germline, CDR1 is SGHVS, CDR2 FNYEAQ. Data came from immunoSEQ multiplex PCR; TCRdb stores just in-frame clones and leaves some out. The sample includes approximately 40,000 clones, 70% to 85% seen only once; the top ten take just under 0.35%. The source material was CD4+ T cells from blood buffy coats. The receptor was isolated from a human donor in good health. This rearrangement joins TRBV7-6 to TRBJ1-5, with D possibly matching TRBD1 (5 bases). CDR3 sequence: CASSPQGLAQPQHF. The CDR3 coding sequence is TGTGCCAGCAGCCCGCAGGGACTCGCACAGCCCCAGCATTTT.